The rows below give T cell receptor beta chains drawn from one sample of a study of blood T cell repertoires in COVID-19. Generated by immunoSEQ multiplex PCR, the TCRdb table keeps only in-frame clones and is missing some. This table has fewer than 450,000 clones, approximately 90% appearing once. Sequencing input: peripheral blood. The receptors shown here come from a woman in her forties or fifties with COVID-19, enrolled during active disease. CDR3s include the opening cysteine and the closing phenylalanine or tryptophan. The D gene is left open where the match is weak. Part of the rows lack a size; the others show once, few, many or a class for expanded clones.

v_gene: TRBV7-9; abundance: NA; d_gene: TRBD2; j_gene: TRBJ2-3; CDR3aa: CASSPVGLAYSTDTQYF; CDR3nt: TGTGCCAGCAGCCCCGTAGGACTAGCGTATAGCACAGATACGCAGTATTTT
v_gene: TRBV30; abundance: NA; d_gene: NA; j_gene: TRBJ1-1; CDR3aa: CAWSAEYLRAFF; CDR3nt: TGTGCCTGGAGTGCTGAATATCTGCGGGCTTTCTTT
v_gene: TRBV7-4; abundance: NA; d_gene: NA; j_gene: TRBJ2-1; CDR3aa: CASSLICQGGNEQFF; CDR3nt: TGTGCCAGCAGCTTGATCTGCCAGGGTGGCAATGAGCAGTTCTTC
v_gene: TRBV9; abundance: NA; d_gene: TRBD1; j_gene: TRBJ1-1; CDR3aa: CASRSTGGSEAFF; CDR3nt: TGTGCCAGCAGGTCTACAGGGGGCTCTGAAGCTTTCTTT
v_gene: TRBV28; abundance: NA; d_gene: NA; j_gene: TRBJ1-5; CDR3aa: CASSFSVFGNQPQHF; CDR3nt: TGTGCCAGCAGTTTTAGCGTGTTTGGCAATCAGCCCCAGCATTTT
v_gene: TRBV5-1; abundance: NA; d_gene: NA; j_gene: TRBJ2-2; CDR3aa: CASSLGVDSRTRELFF; CDR3nt: TGCGCCAGCAGCTTGGGGGTGGACAGTCGCACCAGGGAGCTGTTTTTT
v_gene: TRBV5-1; abundance: NA; d_gene: TRBD2; j_gene: TRBJ2-2; CDR3aa: CASSLAAGGAVGELFF; CDR3nt: TGCGCCAGCAGCTTGGCGGCCGGGGGGGCCGTCGGGGAGCTGTTTTTT
v_gene: TRBV19; abundance: NA; d_gene: NA; j_gene: TRBJ1-2; CDR3aa: CASSIRGYLDYGYTF; CDR3nt: TGTGCCAGTAGTATTAGGGGTTACCTAGACTATGGCTACACCTTC
v_gene: TRBV3-1/TRBV3-2; abundance: NA; d_gene: TRBD2; j_gene: TRBJ2-1; CDR3aa: CASSQVRSGGAAEQFF; CDR3nt: TGTGCCAGCAGCCAAGTGCGTAGCGGGGGGGCCGCTGAGCAGTTCTTC
v_gene: TRBV27; abundance: NA; d_gene: NA; j_gene: TRBJ1-1; CDR3aa: CASSPLPRPMGTEAFF; CDR3nt: TGTGCCAGCAGTCCCCTCCCTAGACCGATGGGCACTGAAGCTTTCTTT
v_gene: TRBV30; abundance: NA; d_gene: NA; j_gene: TRBJ2-3; CDR3aa: CAWSPGAGLTTDTQYF; CDR3nt: TGTGCCTGGAGTCCTGGGGCCGGTCTTACCACAGATACGCAGTATTTT
v_gene: TRBV10-1; abundance: NA; d_gene: NA; j_gene: TRBJ2-3; CDR3aa: CASSVGLIADTQYF; CDR3nt: TGCGCCAGCAGTGTGGGACTCATCGCAGATACGCAGTATTTT
v_gene: TRBV9; abundance: few; d_gene: TRBD1; j_gene: TRBJ1-2; CDR3aa: CASSAPDRGHDGYTF; CDR3nt: TGTGCCAGCAGTGCTCCAGACAGGGGGCATGATGGCTACACCTTC
v_gene: TRBV5-5; abundance: once; d_gene: NA; j_gene: TRBJ1-3; CDR3aa: CASSSGFGGSGNTIYF; CDR3nt: TGTGCCAGCAGCTCCGGCTTCGGCGGCTCTGGAAACACCATATATTTT
v_gene: TRBV2; abundance: NA; d_gene: NA; j_gene: TRBJ2-1; CDR3aa: CASLSGGGYEQFF; CDR3nt: TGTGCCAGTCTATCCGGCGGGGGCTATGAGCAGTTCTTC
v_gene: TRBV5-1; abundance: NA; d_gene: TRBD1; j_gene: TRBJ1-2; CDR3aa: CASSLAGGQGHGYTF; CDR3nt: TGCGCCAGCAGCTTGGCCGGAGGACAGGGTCATGGCTACACCTTC
v_gene: TRBV9; abundance: NA; d_gene: NA; j_gene: TRBJ2-3; CDR3aa: CASSVRGGSTDTQYF; CDR3nt: TGTGCCAGCAGCGTACGTGGGGGGAGCACAGATACGCAGTATTTT
v_gene: TRBV11-1; abundance: NA; d_gene: TRBD2; j_gene: TRBJ2-5; CDR3aa: CASSPRGGLETQYF; CDR3nt: TGTGCCAGCAGCCCGCGGGGGGGGCTGGAGACCCAGTACTTC
v_gene: TRBV24-1; abundance: NA; d_gene: NA; j_gene: TRBJ2-7; CDR3aa: CATSGTEGEQYF; CDR3nt: TGTGCCACCAGTGGGACAGAGGGCGAGCAGTACTTC
v_gene: TRBV20-1; abundance: once; d_gene: NA; j_gene: TRBJ1-1; CDR3aa: CSASSGQIMNTEAFF; CDR3nt: TGCAGTGCTAGTAGTGGACAGATTATGAACACTGAAGCTTTCTTT
v_gene: TRBV7-9; abundance: NA; d_gene: NA; j_gene: TRBJ1-1; CDR3aa: CASSFTSTGAFF; CDR3nt: TGTGCCAGCAGCTTTACCTCGACGGGGGCTTTCTTT
v_gene: TRBV12-5; abundance: NA; d_gene: NA; j_gene: TRBJ1-5; CDR3aa: CASGPRQQDQPQHF; CDR3nt: TGTGCTAGTGGTCCCCGACAGCAAGATCAGCCCCAGCATTTT
v_gene: TRBV6-5; abundance: NA; d_gene: TRBD1; j_gene: TRBJ1-2; CDR3aa: CASRTGNYGYTF; CDR3nt: TGTGCCAGCCGGACAGGGAACTATGGCTACACCTTC
v_gene: TRBV27; abundance: few; d_gene: NA; j_gene: TRBJ2-1; CDR3aa: CASSLTAHNEQFF; CDR3nt: TGTGCCAGCAGTTTGACAGCCCACAATGAGCAGTTCTTC
v_gene: TRBV30; abundance: NA; d_gene: TRBD1; j_gene: TRBJ1-1; CDR3aa: CAWSKGQALNTEAFF; CDR3nt: TGTGCCTGGAGTAAAGGACAGGCGCTGAACACTGAAGCTTTCTTT
v_gene: TRBV6-2/TRBV6-3; abundance: NA; d_gene: TRBD1; j_gene: TRBJ2-5; CDR3aa: CASSYSSRQGAQETQYF; CDR3nt: TGTGCCAGCAGTTACTCGAGTAGACAGGGGGCCCAAGAGACCCAGTACTTC
v_gene: TRBV6-6; abundance: NA; d_gene: TRBD1; j_gene: TRBJ1-3; CDR3aa: CASSHWDRGHGNTIYF; CDR3nt: TGTGCCAGCAGTCACTGGGACAGGGGGCATGGAAACACCATATATTTT
v_gene: TRBV7-2; abundance: once; d_gene: NA; j_gene: TRBJ1-5; CDR3aa: CASSLYFWTAPNQPQHF; CDR3nt: TGTGCCAGCAGCTTATATTTTTGGACAGCTCCTAATCAGCCCCAGCATTTT
v_gene: TRBV12-3/TRBV12-4; abundance: NA; d_gene: NA; j_gene: TRBJ2-3; CDR3aa: CASRAGSTDTQYF; CDR3nt: TGTGCCAGCAGGGCAGGGAGCACAGATACGCAGTATTTT
v_gene: TRBV18; abundance: NA; d_gene: TRBD1; j_gene: TRBJ1-1; CDR3aa: CASSGTGMTEAFF; CDR3nt: TGTGCCAGCTCCGGGACAGGGATGACTGAAGCTTTCTTT
v_gene: TRBV2; abundance: NA; d_gene: NA; j_gene: TRBJ2-1; CDR3aa: CASRARDIGEQFF; CDR3nt: TGTGCCAGCAGAGCCCGGGACATTGGAGAGCAGTTCTTC
v_gene: TRBV19; abundance: NA; d_gene: TRBD1; j_gene: TRBJ1-5; CDR3aa: CASSPRGQGHQPQHF; CDR3nt: TGTGCCAGTAGTCCGCGGGGACAGGGCCATCAGCCCCAGCATTTT
v_gene: TRBV5-1; abundance: once; d_gene: NA; j_gene: TRBJ1-3; CDR3aa: CASSLDSLSGNTIYF; CDR3nt: TGCGCCAGCAGCTTGGACAGCCTATCTGGAAACACCATATATTTT
v_gene: TRBV10-3; abundance: NA; d_gene: TRBD1; j_gene: TRBJ1-2; CDR3aa: CAIGLQGTNYGYTF; CDR3nt: TGTGCCATCGGATTACAGGGGACTAACTATGGCTACACCTTC
v_gene: TRBV11-2; abundance: NA; d_gene: TRBD2; j_gene: TRBJ2-1; CDR3aa: CASSRRTSGVDDEQFF; CDR3nt: TGTGCCAGCAGCCGGAGGACTAGCGGGGTAGACGATGAGCAGTTCTTC
v_gene: TRBV27; abundance: NA; d_gene: NA; j_gene: TRBJ2-7; CDR3aa: CASSLGQAAYEQYF; CDR3nt: TGTGCCAGCAGTTTGGGGCAGGCCGCCTACGAGCAGTACTTC
v_gene: TRBV2; abundance: NA; d_gene: TRBD1; j_gene: TRBJ2-1; CDR3aa: CASSVDRDSYNEQFF; CDR3nt: TGTGCCAGCAGCGTGGACAGGGATTCATACAATGAGCAGTTCTTC
v_gene: TRBV3-1/TRBV3-2; abundance: few; d_gene: TRBD1; j_gene: TRBJ1-2; CDR3aa: CASSLQGVVAF; CDR3nt: TGTGCCAGCAGCCTTCAGGGGGTGGTCGCCTTC
v_gene: TRBV11-3; abundance: NA; d_gene: TRBD1; j_gene: TRBJ2-3; CDR3aa: CASSLRQGRSDTQYF; CDR3nt: TGTGCCAGCAGCCTTCGACAGGGGAGGTCAGATACGCAGTATTTT
v_gene: TRBV10-3; abundance: NA; d_gene: NA; j_gene: TRBJ1-3; CDR3aa: CAISRGGGSGNTIYF; CDR3nt: TGTGCCATCAGTCGAGGGGGGGGGTCTGGAAACACCATATATTTT
v_gene: TRBV5-4; abundance: NA; d_gene: NA; j_gene: TRBJ1-1; CDR3aa: CASSLGRPSNTEAFF; CDR3nt: TGTGCCAGCAGCTTGGGGAGACCTTCGAACACTGAAGCTTTCTTT
v_gene: TRBV30; abundance: NA; d_gene: TRBD1; j_gene: TRBJ2-2; CDR3aa: CAWSLFQGAFFSSNTGELFF; CDR3nt: TGTGCCTGGAGTCTCTTCCAGGGGGCTTTTTTTTCTTCGAACACCGGGGAGCTGTTTTTT
v_gene: TRBV19; abundance: NA; d_gene: TRBD1; j_gene: TRBJ2-5; CDR3aa: CASSLTGTGGETQYF; CDR3nt: TGTGCCAGTAGTTTAACCGGGACAGGGGGAGAGACCCAGTACTTC
v_gene: TRBV29-1; abundance: NA; d_gene: TRBD1; j_gene: TRBJ1-2; CDR3aa: CSVGDREDGYTF; CDR3nt: TGCAGCGTGGGGGACAGGGAGGATGGCTACACCTTC
v_gene: TRBV6-5; abundance: NA; d_gene: NA; j_gene: TRBJ1-6; CDR3aa: CASSEGGPANSPLHF; CDR3nt: TGTGCCAGCAGCGAGGGGGGGCCAGCCAATTCACCCCTCCACTTT
v_gene: TRBV19; abundance: NA; d_gene: NA; j_gene: TRBJ1-1; CDR3aa: CASGGDGNTEAFF; CDR3nt: TGTGCCAGTGGGGGGGACGGAAACACTGAAGCTTTCTTT
v_gene: TRBV27; abundance: NA; d_gene: TRBD2; j_gene: TRBJ2-7; CDR3aa: CASSFWLAGSSYEQYF; CDR3nt: TGTGCCAGCAGTTTCTGGCTAGCGGGGAGCTCCTACGAGCAGTACTTC
v_gene: TRBV12-3/TRBV12-4; abundance: NA; d_gene: NA; j_gene: TRBJ1-6; CDR3aa: CASSFYRVSPLHF; CDR3nt: TGTGCCAGCAGTTTTTACCGGGTTTCACCCCTCCACTTT
v_gene: TRBV5-6; abundance: NA; d_gene: NA; j_gene: TRBJ1-1; CDR3aa: CASSPPGLYTEAFF; CDR3nt: TGTGCCAGCAGCCCCCCCGGACTCTACACTGAAGCTTTCTTT
v_gene: TRBV15; abundance: NA; d_gene: NA; j_gene: TRBJ2-3; CDR3aa: CATSRDKDLAGASTDTQYF; CDR3nt: TGTGCCACCAGCAGAGATAAAGACTTGGCGGGGGCCAGCACAGATACGCAGTATTTT
v_gene: TRBV19; abundance: NA; d_gene: TRBD1; j_gene: TRBJ1-2; CDR3aa: CASRPGTGGNYGYTF; CDR3nt: TGTGCCAGTAGACCCGGGACAGGGGGCAACTATGGCTACACCTTC
v_gene: TRBV5-1; abundance: NA; d_gene: TRBD2; j_gene: TRBJ2-4; CDR3aa: CASSYSGGSQNIQYF; CDR3nt: TGCGCCAGCAGTTATAGCGGGGGTAGCCAAAACATTCAGTACTTC
v_gene: TRBV24-1; abundance: NA; d_gene: NA; j_gene: TRBJ2-6; CDR3aa: CATSDPSSSGANVLTF; CDR3nt: TGTGCCACCAGTGACCCAAGCTCCTCTGGGGCCAACGTCCTGACTTTC
v_gene: TRBV5-6; abundance: NA; d_gene: TRBD2; j_gene: TRBJ2-7; CDR3aa: CASSLRAGVRSYEQYF; CDR3nt: TGTGCCAGCAGCTTGAGGGCGGGGGTGCGGTCCTACGAGCAGTACTTC
v_gene: TRBV2; abundance: NA; d_gene: NA; j_gene: TRBJ1-5; CDR3aa: CASGPGSNQPQHF; CDR3nt: TGTGCCAGCGGCCCAGGTAGCAATCAGCCCCAGCATTTT
v_gene: TRBV5-1; abundance: NA; d_gene: NA; j_gene: TRBJ1-1; CDR3aa: CASSGGDGHTEAFF; CDR3nt: TGCGCCAGCAGCGGGGGGGACGGCCACACTGAAGCTTTCTTT
v_gene: TRBV5-1; abundance: NA; d_gene: NA; j_gene: TRBJ2-1; CDR3aa: CASSPWTSSSYNEQFF; CDR3nt: TGCGCCAGCAGCCCGTGGACTTCCAGCTCCTACAATGAGCAGTTCTTC
v_gene: TRBV24-1; abundance: NA; d_gene: TRBD1; j_gene: TRBJ2-5; CDR3aa: CATSAGGQETQYF; CDR3nt: TGTGCCACCAGTGCAGGGGGACAAGAGACCCAGTACTTC